This T cell receptor (beta chain) comes out of a study of T cells in narcolepsy. This clone came up once. Its antigen is undetermined. Study-wide findings and caveats: No autoreactive T cell clone sequences appeared in some memory CD4+ repertoires. Autoreactive HCRT-specific and TRIB2-specific clonotypes were marked in same-patient CSF-versus-blood CD4+ comparisons.

Trimming took 0 bases from V and 6 from J, leaving 11 bases between them. CDR1 MNHNY and CDR2 SVGAGI come from the germline V gene (reference sequence). The CDR3 has 15 amino acids. Generated by immunoSEQ multiplex PCR, the TCRdb table keeps only in-frame clones and is missing some. The data show about 25,000 clones, about 80% seen once. This TCR came from a human donor with narcolepsy. This rearrangement joins TRBV6-6 to TRBJ2-2; D possibly corresponds to TRBD1 (5 bases). What was sequenced was CD45RA- memory CD4+ T cells from PBMCs. The CDR3 sequence: CASSYSPPGSGELFF. CDR3 nucleotides: TGTGCCAGCAGTTACTCTCCCCCAGGGTCCGGGGAGCTGTTTTTT.